A single sample is the source of the 2 T cell receptor beta chains below, sequenced in a study of T cells in Graves' hyperthyroidism and ophthalmopathy. Amplification of TCR beta CDR3 regions used RNA as the template. During a first-round RT-PCR of the TCR CDR3, the HTBI primer set was used. TCRdb ran MiXCR on the multiplex PCR reads and lists one entry per CDR3 protein. The top ten hold roughly 50% of the sample, which has over 150,000 distinct CDR3 sequences, around 17% seen once. The sequenced material came from blood. These receptor sequences come from a woman in her forties or fifties with Graves' hyperthyroidism.

This clonotype was seen many times. The V call is TRBV3-1, the J call TRBJ2-1; D not resolved. The germline gives CDR1 LGHDT, CDR2 YNNKEL (reference sequence). The CDR3 is made up of 15 amino acids. Between the trimmed V and J ends, which lost 4 bases and 5 bases, there was a span of 15 bases. The CDR3 sequence: CASSPTSTLNNEQFF. In DNA form, the CDR3 reads TGTGCCAGCAGCCCCACTTCGACACTTAACAATGAGCAGTTCTTC.

This clonotype was recorded a few times. The rearrangement links TRBV7-8 to TRBJ2-5, with 8 bases matching TRBD2. This CDR3 has 13 amino acids. Trimming removed 7 bases from V and 3 bases from J; junction bases left unmatched: 4. Per germline, CDR1 SGHVS and CDR2 FQNEAQ. The CDR3 nucleotides are TGTGCCAGCAAGAGCGGGAGTGAAGAGACCCAGTACTTC. Its translation is CASKSGSEETQYF.